This T cell receptor (beta chain) was sequenced for a study of blood T cell repertoires in COVID-19. Across the study: Both acute and convalescent COVID-19 samples were obtained from the United States, Italy and Spain.

V trimming: 6 bases; J trimming: 2 bases; junction bases outside the gene matches: 19. Germline V CDR1 and CDR2: MNHEY, SVGEGT. This CDR3 has 19 amino acids. This clone was observed at least ten times. Sequencing used immunoSEQ multiplex PCR; TCRdb keeps in-frame clones, though not all of them. The sample holds approximately 85,000 clones, around 86% seen once. The sequenced sample was peripheral blood. This TCR was recovered from a man in his forties or fifties with active or convalescent COVID-19. The V and J genes are TRBV6-2 or TRBV6-3 and TRBJ2-1; 7 nucleotides line up with TRBD2. The CDR3 reads CASSPRDGPAGQTYNEQFF. Written as DNA, the CDR3 is TGTGCCAGCAGCCCTCGGGATGGTCCAGCGGGGCAGACCTACAATGAGCAGTTCTTC.